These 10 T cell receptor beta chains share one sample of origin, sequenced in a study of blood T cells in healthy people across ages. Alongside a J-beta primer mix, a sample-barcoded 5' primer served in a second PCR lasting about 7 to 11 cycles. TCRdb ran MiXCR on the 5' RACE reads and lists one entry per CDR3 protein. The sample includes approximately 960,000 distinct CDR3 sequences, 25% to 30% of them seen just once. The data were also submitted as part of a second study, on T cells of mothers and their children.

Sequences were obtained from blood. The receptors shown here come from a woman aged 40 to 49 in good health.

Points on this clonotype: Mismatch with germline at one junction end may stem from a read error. CDR3 loop: CASGRLGSYSEQFF. CDR3 nucleotides: TGTGCCAGCGGTCGACTAGGCTCCTACAGTGAGCAGTTCTTC. V gene TRBV7-6 combines with J gene TRBJ2-1; D possibly corresponds to TRBD2 (6 bases). Per germline, CDR1 SGHVS and CDR2 FNYEAQ. The CDR3 has 14 amino acids.

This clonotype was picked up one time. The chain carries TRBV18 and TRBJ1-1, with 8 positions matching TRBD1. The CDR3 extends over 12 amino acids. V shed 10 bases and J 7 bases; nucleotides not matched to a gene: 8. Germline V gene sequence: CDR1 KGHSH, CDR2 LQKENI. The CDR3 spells CANSPQGVEAFF. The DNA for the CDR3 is TGTGCCAACTCCCCACAGGGGGTTGAAGCTTTCTTT.

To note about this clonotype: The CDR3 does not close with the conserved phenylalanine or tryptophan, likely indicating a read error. The DNA of the CDR3 is TGTGCCATCAGTGAGTCTACAGGGTTAGTCACTGAAGCTTTCTTG. Protein sequence: CAISESTGLVTEAFL. The rearrangement joins TRBV10-3 to TRBJ1-1; D may be TRBD1 (6 bases). V lost 0 bases, J lost 4 bases, and 12 bases lay in between. This CDR3 spans 15 amino acids. Germline CDR1 ENHRY, CDR2 SYGVKD.

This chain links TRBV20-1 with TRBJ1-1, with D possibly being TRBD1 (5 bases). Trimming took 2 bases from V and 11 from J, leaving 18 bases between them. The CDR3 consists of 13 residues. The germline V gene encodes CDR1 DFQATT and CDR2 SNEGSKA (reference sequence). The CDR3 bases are TGCAGTGCTAGAAGTACAGGTCTTAGAGGGGCTTTCTTT. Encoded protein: CSARSTGLRGAFF.

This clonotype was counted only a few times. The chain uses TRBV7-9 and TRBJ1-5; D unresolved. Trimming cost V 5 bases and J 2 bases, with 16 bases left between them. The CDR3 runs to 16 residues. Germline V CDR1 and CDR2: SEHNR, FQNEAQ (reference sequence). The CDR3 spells CASSQRTGPGNQPQHF. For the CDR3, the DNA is TGTGCCAGCAGCCAACGGACGGGTCCGGGCAATCAGCCCCAGCATTTT.

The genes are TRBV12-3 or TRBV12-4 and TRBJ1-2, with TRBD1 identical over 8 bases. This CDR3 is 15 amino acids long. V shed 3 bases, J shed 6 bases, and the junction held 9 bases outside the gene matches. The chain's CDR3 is CASSFGQGAGNGYTF. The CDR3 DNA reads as TGTGCCAGCAGTTTTGGGCAGGGGGCAGGAAATGGCTACACCTTC.

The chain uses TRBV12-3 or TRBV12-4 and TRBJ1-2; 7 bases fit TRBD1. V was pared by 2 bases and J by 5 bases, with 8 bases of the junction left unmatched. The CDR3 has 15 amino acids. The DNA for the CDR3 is TGTGCCAGCAGTTTAACGAGACAGGGCCGTTATGGCTACACCTTC. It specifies CASSLTRQGRYGYTF.

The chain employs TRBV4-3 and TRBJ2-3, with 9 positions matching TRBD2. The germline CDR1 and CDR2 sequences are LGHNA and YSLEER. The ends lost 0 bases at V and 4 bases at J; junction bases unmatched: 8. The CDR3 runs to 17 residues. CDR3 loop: CASSQERRGGPADTQYF. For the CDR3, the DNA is TGCGCCAGCAGCCAAGAGAGGCGGGGGGGCCCCGCAGATACGCAGTATTTT.

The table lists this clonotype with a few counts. The CDR3 here is CSARYGTSGVSAQYF. CDR3 bases: TGCAGTGCTAGATATGGGACTAGCGGGGTTTCTGCGCAGTATTTT. V and J are TRBV20-1 and TRBJ2-3; 13 bases agree with TRBD2. This CDR3 comprises 15 residues. Trimming removed 2 bases from V and 10 bases from J; junction bases left unmatched: 9. The germline V gene encodes CDR1 DFQATT and CDR2 SNEGSKA (reference sequence).

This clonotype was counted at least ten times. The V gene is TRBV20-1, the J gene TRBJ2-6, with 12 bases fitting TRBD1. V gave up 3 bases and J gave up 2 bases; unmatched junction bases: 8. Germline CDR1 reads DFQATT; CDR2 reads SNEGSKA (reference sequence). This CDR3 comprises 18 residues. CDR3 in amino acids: CSARDPGTGGAGANVLTF. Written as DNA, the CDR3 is TGCAGTGCTAGGGACCCCGGGACAGGGGGCGCTGGGGCCAACGTCCTGACTTTC.